This entry describes one T cell receptor beta chain. Its specificity is unknown. These data are taken from a study of cytomegalovirus exposure and HLA in healthy donors. Study context: Unique TCRs from HLA-typed donors, 75 million to 100 million of them, were held in an early data release.

Study findings and constraints: Available immune exposure information covered CMV serostatus only. Exclusion as indistinguishable affected some V segments, including TRBV6-2 and TRBV6-3.

13 Jbeta primers and 60 Vbeta primers were used for the PCR. Only in-frame clones appear in the TCRdb table, and some are missing; sequencing was by immunoSEQ multiplex PCR. The sample includes 180,000 or so clones, roughly a tenth of them seen just once. The donors were healthy bone marrow donors. Germline V gene data show CDR1 as DFQATT and CDR2 as SNEGSKA (reference sequence). Trimming cost V 2 bases and J 7 bases, with 3 bases left between them. The CDR3 covers 10 residues. This sequence joins TRBV20-1 and TRBJ2-1, with D hard to call. The sample comprised PBMCs. This clonotype was obtained from a woman aged 25 to 39 in good health and CMV-seropositive. The CDR3 reads CSARYNEQFF. In DNA, the CDR3 is TGCAGTGCTAGATATAATGAGCAGTTCTTC.